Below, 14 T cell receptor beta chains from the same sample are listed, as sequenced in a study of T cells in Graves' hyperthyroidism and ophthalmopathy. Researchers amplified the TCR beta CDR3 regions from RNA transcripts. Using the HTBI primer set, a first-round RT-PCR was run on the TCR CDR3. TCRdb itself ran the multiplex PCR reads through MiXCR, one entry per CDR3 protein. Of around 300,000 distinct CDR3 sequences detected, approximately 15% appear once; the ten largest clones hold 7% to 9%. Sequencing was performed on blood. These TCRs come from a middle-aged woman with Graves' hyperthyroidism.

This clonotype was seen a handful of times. DNA for the CDR3: TGTGCCAGCAGCCCCTCGGTAGCACATGTAGCTTTCTTT. Translated, it gives CASSPSVAHVAFF. The chain is built from TRBV7-9 and TRBJ1-1; D gene uncertain. Germline V gene sequence: CDR1 SEHNR, CDR2 FQNEAQ (reference sequence). CDR3 size: 13 residues. The germline V and J ends were trimmed by 5 bases and 10 bases, with 17 bases remaining between them.

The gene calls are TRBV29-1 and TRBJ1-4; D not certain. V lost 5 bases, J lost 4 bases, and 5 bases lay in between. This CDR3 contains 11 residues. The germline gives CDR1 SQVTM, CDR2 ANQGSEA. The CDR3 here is CSVKVNEKLFF. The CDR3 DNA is TGCAGCGTTAAGGTTAATGAAAAACTGTTTTTT. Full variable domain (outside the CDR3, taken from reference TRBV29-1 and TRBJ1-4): SAVISQKPSRDICQRGTSLTIQCQVDSQVTMMFWYRQQPGQSLTLIATANQGSEATYESGFVIDKFPISRPNLTFSTLTVSNMSPEDSSIYLCSVKVNEKLFFGSGTQLSVL.

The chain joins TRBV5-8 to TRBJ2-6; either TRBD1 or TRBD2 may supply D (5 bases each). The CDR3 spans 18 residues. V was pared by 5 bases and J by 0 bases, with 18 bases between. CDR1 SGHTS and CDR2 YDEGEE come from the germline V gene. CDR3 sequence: CASSITGTALSGANVLTF. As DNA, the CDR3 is TGTGCCAGCAGTATTACCGGGACGGCTCTCTCTGGGGCCAACGTCCTGACTTTC. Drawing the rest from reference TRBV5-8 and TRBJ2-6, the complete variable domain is EAGVTQSPTHLIKTRGQQATLRCSPISGHTSVYWYQQALGLGLQFLLWYDEGEERNRGNFPPRFSGRQFPNYSSELNVNALELEDSALYLCASSITGTALSGANVLTFGAGSRLTVL.

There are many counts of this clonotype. CDR3 region: CATTRGGGNQPQHF. The CDR3 DNA sequence: TGTGCCACCACCCGGGGGGGGGGCAATCAGCCCCAGCATTTT. The chain is built from TRBV28 and TRBJ1-5, with D perhaps matching TRBD1 (5 bases). Looked up from germline, CDR1 is MDHEN and CDR2 is SYDVKM. Deletions cut 10 bases from V and 2 bases from J, with 15 bases between. This CDR3 contains 14 residues.

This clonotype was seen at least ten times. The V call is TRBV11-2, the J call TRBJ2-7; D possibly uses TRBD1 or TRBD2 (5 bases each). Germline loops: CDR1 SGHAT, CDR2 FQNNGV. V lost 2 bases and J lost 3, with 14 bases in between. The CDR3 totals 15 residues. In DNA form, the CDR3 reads TGTGCCAGCAGCTTAATTAGTACTGGGGGCTACGAGCAGTACTTC. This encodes CASSLISTGGYEQYF.

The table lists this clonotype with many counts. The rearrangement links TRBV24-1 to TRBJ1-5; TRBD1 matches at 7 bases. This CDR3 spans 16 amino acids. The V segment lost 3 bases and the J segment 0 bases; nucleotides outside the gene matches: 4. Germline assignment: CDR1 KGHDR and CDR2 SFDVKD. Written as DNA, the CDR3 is TGTGCCACCAGTGATGGGACAGAGTATAGCAATCAGCCCCAGCATTTT. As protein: CATSDGTEYSNQPQHF.

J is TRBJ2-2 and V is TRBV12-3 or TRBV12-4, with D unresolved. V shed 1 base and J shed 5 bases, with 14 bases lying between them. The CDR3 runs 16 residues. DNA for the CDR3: TGTGCCAGCAGTTTAGAAATCCAACGAGGAACCGGGGAGCTGTTTTTT. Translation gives CASSLEIQRGTGELFF.

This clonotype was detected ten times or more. This CDR3 is CASSQTAFYGYTF. The CDR3 region has the DNA TGCGCCAGCAGCCAAACAGCCTTCTATGGCTACACCTTC. The V call is TRBV4-1, the J call TRBJ1-2; D is ambiguous. Between the trimmed V and J ends, which lost 2 bases and 4 bases, there was a span of 8 bases. There are 13 residues in the CDR3. Germline V CDR1 and CDR2: MGHRA, YSYEKL.

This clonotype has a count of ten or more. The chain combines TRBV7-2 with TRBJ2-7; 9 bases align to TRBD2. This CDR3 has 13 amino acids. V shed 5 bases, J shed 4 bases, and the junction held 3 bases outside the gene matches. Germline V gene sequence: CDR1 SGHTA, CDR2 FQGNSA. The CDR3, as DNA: TGTGCCAGCAGCCCTAGCGGGGTATACGAGCAGTACTTC. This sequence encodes CASSPSGVYEQYF.

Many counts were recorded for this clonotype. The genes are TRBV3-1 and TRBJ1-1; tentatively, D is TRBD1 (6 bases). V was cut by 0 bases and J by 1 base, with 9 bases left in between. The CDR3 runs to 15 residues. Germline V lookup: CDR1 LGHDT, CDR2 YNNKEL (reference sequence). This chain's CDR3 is CASSQETGQNTEAFF. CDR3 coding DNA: TGTGCCAGCAGCCAAGAAACAGGGCAGAACACTGAAGCTTTCTTT.

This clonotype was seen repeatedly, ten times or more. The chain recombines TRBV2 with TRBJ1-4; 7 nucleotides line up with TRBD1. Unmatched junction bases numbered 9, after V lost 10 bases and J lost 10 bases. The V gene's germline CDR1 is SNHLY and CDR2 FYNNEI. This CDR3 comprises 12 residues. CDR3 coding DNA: TGTGCCATTGACAGGGTCGGAGGAAAACTGTTTTTT. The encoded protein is CAIDRVGGKLFF.

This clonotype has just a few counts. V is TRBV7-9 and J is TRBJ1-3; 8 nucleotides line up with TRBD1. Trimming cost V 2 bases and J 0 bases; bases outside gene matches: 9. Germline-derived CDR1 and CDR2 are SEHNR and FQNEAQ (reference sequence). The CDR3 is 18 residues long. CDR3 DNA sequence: TGTGCCAGCAGCTTATCCGGGACAGGTCGACACTCTGGAAACACCATATATTTT. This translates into CASSLSGTGRHSGNTIYF.

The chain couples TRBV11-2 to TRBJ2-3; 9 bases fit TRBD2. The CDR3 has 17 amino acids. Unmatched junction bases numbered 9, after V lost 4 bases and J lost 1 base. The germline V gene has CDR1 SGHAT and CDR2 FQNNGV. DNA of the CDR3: TGTGCCAGCAGCTCTCCCTTAGCGGGGGTTGGCACAGATACGCAGTATTTT. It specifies CASSSPLAGVGTDTQYF.

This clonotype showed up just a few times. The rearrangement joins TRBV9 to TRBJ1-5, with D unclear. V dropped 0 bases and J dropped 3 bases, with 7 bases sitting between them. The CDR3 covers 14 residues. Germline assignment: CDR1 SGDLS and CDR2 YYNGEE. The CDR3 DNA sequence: TGTGCCAGCAGCGTAGGGGCGCCCAATCAGCCCCAGCATTTT. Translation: CASSVGAPNQPQHF. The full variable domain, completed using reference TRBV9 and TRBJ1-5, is DSGVTQTPKHLITATGQRVTLRCSPRSGDLSVYWYQQSLDQGLQFLIQYYNGEERAKGNILERFSAQQFPDLHSELNLSSLELGDSALYFCASSVGAPNQPQHFGDGTRLSIL.